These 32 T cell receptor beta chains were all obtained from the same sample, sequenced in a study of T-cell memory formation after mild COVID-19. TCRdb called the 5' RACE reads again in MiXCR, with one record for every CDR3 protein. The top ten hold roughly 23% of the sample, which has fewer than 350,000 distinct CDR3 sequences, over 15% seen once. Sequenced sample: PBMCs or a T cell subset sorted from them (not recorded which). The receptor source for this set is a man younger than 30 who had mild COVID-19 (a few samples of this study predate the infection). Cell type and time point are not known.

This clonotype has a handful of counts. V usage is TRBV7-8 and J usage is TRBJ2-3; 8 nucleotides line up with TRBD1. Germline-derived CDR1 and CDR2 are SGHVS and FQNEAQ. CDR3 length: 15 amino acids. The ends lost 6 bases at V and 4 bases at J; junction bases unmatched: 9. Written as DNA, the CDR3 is TGTGCCAGCAGGAAGAGAGGACAGGGAGCAGATACGCAGTATTTT. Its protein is CASRKRGQGADTQYF.

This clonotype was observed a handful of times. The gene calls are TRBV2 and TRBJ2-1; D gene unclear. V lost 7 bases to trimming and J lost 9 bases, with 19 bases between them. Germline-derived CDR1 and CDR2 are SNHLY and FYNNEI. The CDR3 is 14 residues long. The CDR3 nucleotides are TGTGCCAGCATATTGACCCCCGGGCGAGCTGAGCAGTTCTTC. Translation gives CASILTPGRAEQFF.

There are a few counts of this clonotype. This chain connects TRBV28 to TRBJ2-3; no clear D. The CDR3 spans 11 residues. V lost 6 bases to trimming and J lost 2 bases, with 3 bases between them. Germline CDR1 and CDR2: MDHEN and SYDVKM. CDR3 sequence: CASSITDTQYF. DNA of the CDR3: TGTGCCAGCAGCATCACAGATACGCAGTATTTT. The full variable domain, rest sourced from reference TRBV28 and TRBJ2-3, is DVKVTQSSRYLVKRTGEKVFLECVQDMDHENMFWYRQDPGLGLRLIYFSYDVKMKEKGDIPEGYSVSREKKERFSLILESASTNQTSMYLCASSITDTQYFGPGTRLTVL.

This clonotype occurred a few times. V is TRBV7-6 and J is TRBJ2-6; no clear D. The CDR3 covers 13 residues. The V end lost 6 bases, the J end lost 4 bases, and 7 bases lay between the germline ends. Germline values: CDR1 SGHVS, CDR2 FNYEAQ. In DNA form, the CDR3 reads TGTGCCAGCAGGCAGGCAGGGGCCAACGTCCTGACTTTC. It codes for CASRQAGANVLTF. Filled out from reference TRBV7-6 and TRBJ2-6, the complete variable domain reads GAGVSQSPRYKVTKRGQDVALRCDPISGHVSLYWYRQALGQGPEFLTYFNYEAQQDKSGLPNDRFSAERPEGSISTLTIQRTEQRDSAMYRCASRQAGANVLTFGAGSRLTVL.

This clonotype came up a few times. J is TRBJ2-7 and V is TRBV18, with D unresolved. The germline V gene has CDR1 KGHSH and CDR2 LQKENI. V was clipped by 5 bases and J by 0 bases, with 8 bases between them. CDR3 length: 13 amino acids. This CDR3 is CASSKRDSYEQYV. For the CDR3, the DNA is TGTGCCAGCTCAAAAAGGGACTCCTACGAGCAGTACGTC.

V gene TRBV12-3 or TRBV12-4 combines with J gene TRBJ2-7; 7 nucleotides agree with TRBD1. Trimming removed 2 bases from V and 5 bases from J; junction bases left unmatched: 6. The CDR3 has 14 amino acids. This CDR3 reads CASSLTRGFDEQYF. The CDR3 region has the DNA TGTGCCAGCAGTTTAACCAGGGGGTTTGACGAGCAGTACTTC.

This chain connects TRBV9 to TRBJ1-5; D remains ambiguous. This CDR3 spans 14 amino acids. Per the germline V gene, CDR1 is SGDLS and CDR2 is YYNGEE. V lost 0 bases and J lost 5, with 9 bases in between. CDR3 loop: CASSVGQSDQPQHF. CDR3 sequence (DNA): TGTGCCAGCAGCGTAGGCCAGTCGGATCAGCCCCAGCATTTT.

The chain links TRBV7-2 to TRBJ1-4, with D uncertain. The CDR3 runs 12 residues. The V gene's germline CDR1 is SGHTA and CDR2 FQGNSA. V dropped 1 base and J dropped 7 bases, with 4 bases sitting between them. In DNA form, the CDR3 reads TGTGCCAGCAGCTTAGTTGTTGAAAAACTGTTTTTT. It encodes CASSLVVEKLFF. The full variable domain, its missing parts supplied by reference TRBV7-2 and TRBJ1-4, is GAGVSQSPSNKVTEKGKDVELRCDPISGHTALYWYRQSLGQGLEFLIYFQGNSAPDKSGLPSDRFSAERTGGSVSTLTIQRTQQEDSAVYLCASSLVVEKLFFGSGTQLSVL.

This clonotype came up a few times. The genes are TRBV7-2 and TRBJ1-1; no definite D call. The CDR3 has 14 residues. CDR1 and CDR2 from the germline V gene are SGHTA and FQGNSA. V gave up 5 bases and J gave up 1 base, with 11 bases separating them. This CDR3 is CASSPGAENTEAFF. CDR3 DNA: TGTGCCAGCAGCCCCGGCGCGGAGAACACTGAAGCTTTCTTT. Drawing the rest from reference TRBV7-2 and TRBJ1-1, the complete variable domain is GAGVSQSPSNKVTEKGKDVELRCDPISGHTALYWYRQSLGQGLEFLIYFQGNSAPDKSGLPSDRFSAERTGGSVSTLTIQRTQQEDSAVYLCASSPGAENTEAFFGQGTRLTVV.

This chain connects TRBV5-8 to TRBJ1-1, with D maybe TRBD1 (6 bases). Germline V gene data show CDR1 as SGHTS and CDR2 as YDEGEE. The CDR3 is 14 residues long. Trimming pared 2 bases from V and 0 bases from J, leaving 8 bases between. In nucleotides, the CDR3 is TGTGCCAGCAGCTTCGGGGGGCTGAACACTGAAGCTTTCTTT. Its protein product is CASSFGGLNTEAFF.

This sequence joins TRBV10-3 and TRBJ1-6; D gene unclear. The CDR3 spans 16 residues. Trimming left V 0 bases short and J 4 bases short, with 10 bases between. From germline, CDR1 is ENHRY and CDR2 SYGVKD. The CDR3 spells CAISESLVRYNSPLHF. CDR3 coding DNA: TGTGCCATCAGTGAGTCTTTAGTGCGATATAATTCACCCCTCCACTTT.

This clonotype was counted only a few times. The CDR3 reads CASSSGNTVEAFF. As DNA, the CDR3 is TGTGCCAGCAGCTCCGGGAATACAGTTGAAGCTTTCTTT. The rearrangement joins TRBV6-5 to TRBJ1-1, with no clear D. The ends were cut back, 6 bases at V and 7 bases at J, with 15 bases in the middle. Per germline, CDR1 MNHEY and CDR2 SVGAGI. The length of the CDR3 is 13 residues.

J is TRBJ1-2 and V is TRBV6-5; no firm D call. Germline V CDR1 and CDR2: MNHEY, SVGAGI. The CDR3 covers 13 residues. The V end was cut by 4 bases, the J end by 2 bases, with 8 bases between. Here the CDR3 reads CASSFIRNYGYTF. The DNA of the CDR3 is TGTGCCAGCAGTTTCATCCGCAACTATGGCTACACCTTC.

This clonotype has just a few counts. CDR3 sequence: CASSRRTGGSYNEQFF. In DNA form, the CDR3 reads TGTGCCAGCAGCCGAAGGACAGGAGGCTCCTACAATGAGCAGTTCTTC. The chain is built from TRBV13 and TRBJ2-1; TRBD1 matches at 7 bases. This CDR3 has 16 amino acids. CDR1 is PRHDT, CDR2 FYEKMQ, per germline (reference sequence). With V trimmed by 5 bases and J by 0 bases, 7 bases remained unmatched.

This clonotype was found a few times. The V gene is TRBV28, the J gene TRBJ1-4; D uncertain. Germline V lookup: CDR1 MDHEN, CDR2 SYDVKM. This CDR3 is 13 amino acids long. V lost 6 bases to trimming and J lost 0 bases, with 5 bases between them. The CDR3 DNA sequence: TGTGCCAGCAGACGTGCAACTAATGAAAAACTGTTTTTT. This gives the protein CASRRATNEKLFF.

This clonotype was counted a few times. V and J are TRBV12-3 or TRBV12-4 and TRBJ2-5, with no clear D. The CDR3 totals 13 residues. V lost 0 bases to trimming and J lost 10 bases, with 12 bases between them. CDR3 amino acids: CASSLAGSSIQYF. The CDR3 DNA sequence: TGTGCCAGCAGTTTAGCGGGTTCCTCGATCCAGTACTTC.

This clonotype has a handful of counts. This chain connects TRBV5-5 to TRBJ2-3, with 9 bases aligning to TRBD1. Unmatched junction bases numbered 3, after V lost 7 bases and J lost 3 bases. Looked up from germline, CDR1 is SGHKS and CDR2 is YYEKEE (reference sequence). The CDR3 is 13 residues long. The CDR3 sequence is CASLGTGTDTQYF. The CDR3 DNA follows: TGTGCCAGCCTCGGGACAGGGACAGATACGCAGTATTTT.

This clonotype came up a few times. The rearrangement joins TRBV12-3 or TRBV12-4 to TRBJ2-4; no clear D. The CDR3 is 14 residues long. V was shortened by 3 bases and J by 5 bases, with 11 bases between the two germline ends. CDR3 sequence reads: CASSFSGIENIQYF. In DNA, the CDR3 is TGTGCCAGCAGTTTCTCGGGCATAGAAAACATTCAGTACTTC.

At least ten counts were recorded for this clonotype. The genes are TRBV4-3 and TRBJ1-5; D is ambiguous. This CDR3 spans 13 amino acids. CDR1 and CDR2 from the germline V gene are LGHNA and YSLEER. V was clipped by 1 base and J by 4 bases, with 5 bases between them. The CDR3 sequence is CASSQGQNQPQHF. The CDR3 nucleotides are TGCGCCAGCAGCCAAGGGCAGAATCAGCCCCAGCATTTT.

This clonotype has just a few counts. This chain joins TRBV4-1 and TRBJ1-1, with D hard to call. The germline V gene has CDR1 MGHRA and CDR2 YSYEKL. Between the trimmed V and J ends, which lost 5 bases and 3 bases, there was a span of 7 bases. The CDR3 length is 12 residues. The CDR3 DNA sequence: TGCGCCAGCAGCGCCGGCGACACTGAAGCTTTCTTT. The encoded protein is CASSAGDTEAFF.

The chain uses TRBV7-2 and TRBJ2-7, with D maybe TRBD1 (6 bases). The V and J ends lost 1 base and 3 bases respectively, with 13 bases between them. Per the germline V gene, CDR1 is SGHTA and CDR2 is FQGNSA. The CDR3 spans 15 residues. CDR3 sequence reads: CASSLVVGGFYEQYF. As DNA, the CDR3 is TGTGCCAGCAGCTTAGTGGTAGGGGGTTTCTACGAGCAGTACTTC.

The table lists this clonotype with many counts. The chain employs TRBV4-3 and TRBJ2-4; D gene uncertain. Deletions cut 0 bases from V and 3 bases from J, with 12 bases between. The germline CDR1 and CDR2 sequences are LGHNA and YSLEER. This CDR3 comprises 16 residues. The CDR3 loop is CASSQDPDGSKNIQYF. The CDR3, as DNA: TGCGCCAGCAGCCAAGATCCTGACGGTAGCAAAAACATTCAGTACTTC.

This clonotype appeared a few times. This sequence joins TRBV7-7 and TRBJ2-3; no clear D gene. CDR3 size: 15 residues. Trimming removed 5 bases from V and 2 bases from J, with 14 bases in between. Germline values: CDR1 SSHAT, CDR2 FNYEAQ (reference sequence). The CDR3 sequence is CASSPLLGPTDTQYF. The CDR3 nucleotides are TGTGCCAGCAGCCCCCTACTGGGCCCCACAGATACGCAGTATTTT.

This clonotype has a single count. Here the CDR3 reads CASSPTGGSTDTQYF. In DNA, the CDR3 is TGTGCCAGCAGCCCAACTGGGGGAAGCACAGATACGCAGTATTTT. The genes are TRBV7-3 and TRBJ2-3; either TRBD1 or TRBD2 may supply D (5 bases each). The germline V gene has CDR1 SGHTA and CDR2 FQGTGA. The CDR3 contains 15 residues. Trimming took 5 bases from V and 0 from J, leaving 12 bases between them. The entire variable domain, with the rest obtained from reference TRBV7-3 and TRBJ2-3, is as follows: GAGVSQTPSNKVTEKGKYVELRCDPISGHTALYWYRQSLGQGPEFLIYFQGTGAADDSGLPNDRFFAVRPEGSVSTLKIQRTERGDSAVYLCASSPTGGSTDTQYFGPGTRLTVL.

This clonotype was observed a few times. The CDR3 sequence is CASSPYRDRVADEQYV. Written as DNA, the CDR3 is TGCGCCAGCAGCCCGTACCGGGACAGGGTGGCAGACGAGCAGTACGTC. The rearrangement uses TRBV4-3 and TRBJ2-7, with TRBD1 matching over 9 bases. J was trimmed by 5 bases and V by 4 bases; bases with no gene match: 12. Germline lookup yields CDR1 LGHNA and CDR2 YSLEER. This CDR3 is built from 16 residues.

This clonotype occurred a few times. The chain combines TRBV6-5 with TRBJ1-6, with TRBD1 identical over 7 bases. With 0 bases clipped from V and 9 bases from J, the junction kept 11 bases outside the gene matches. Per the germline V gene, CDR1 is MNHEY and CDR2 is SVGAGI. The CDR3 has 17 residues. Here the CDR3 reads CASSYSRDRRAFSPLHF. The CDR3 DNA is TGTGCCAGCAGTTACTCGAGGGACAGACGGGCTTTTTCACCCCTCCACTTT.

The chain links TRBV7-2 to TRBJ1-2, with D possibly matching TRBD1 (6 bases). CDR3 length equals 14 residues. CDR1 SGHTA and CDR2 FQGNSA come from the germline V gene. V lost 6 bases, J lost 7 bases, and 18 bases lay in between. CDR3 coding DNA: TGTGCCAGCAGTCAGACCGCAGGGGTGGTTGGCTACACCTTC. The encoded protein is CASSQTAGVVGYTF.

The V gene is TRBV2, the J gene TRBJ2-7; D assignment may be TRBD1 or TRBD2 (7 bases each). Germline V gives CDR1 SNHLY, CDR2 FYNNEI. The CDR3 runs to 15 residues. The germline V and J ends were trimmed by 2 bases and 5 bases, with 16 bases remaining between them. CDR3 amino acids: CASSEWGQGGDEQYF. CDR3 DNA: TGTGCCAGCAGTGAATGGGGCCAGGGGGGGGACGAGCAGTACTTC. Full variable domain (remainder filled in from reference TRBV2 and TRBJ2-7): EPEVTQTPSHQVTQMGQEVILRCVPISNHLYFYWYRQILGQKVEFLVSFYNNEISEKSEIFDDQFSVERPDGSNFTLKIRSTKLEDSAMYFCASSEWGQGGDEQYFGPGTRLTVT.

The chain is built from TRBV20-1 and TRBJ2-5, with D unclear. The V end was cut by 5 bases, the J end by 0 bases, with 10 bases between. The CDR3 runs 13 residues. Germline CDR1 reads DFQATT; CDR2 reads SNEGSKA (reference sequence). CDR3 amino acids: CSAQAVNQETQYF. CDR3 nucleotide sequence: TGCAGTGCTCAGGCAGTCAACCAAGAGACCCAGTACTTC.

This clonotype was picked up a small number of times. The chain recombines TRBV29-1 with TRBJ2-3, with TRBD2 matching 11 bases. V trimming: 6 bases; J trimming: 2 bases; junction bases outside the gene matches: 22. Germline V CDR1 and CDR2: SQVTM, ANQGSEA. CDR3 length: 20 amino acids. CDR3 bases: TGCAGCGTCCGAATTAGAGACGCTAGCGGGGGGACTTCATACACAGATACGCAGTATTTT. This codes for CSVRIRDASGGTSYTDTQYF.

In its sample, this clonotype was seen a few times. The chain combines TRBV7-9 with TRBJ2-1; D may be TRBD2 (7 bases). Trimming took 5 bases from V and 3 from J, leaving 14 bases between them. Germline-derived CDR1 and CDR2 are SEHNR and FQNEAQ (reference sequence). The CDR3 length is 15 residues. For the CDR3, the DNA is TGTGCCAGCAGCCGACGGGGGGCTCTCTACAATGAGCAGTTCTTC. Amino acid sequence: CASSRRGALYNEQFF.

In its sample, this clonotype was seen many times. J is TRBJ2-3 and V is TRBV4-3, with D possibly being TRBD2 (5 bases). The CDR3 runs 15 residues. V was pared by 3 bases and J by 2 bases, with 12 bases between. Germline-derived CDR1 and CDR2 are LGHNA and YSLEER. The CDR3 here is CASSQDGVVTDTQYF. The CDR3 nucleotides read TGCGCCAGCAGCCAGGACGGGGTGGTCACAGATACGCAGTATTTT.